This T cell receptor (beta chain) was found in a study of CD8 T cells in ankylosing spondylitis listed by TCRdb under 2017. Looking at the study overall: To find TCR variants linked to disease, the study profiled T cell receptor beta repertoires in ankylosing spondylitis patients and healthy donors. The full study cohort comprised about 24 ankylosing spondylitis patients and 85 to 120 healthy donors. Peripheral blood was sampled, and synovial fluid was also collected from ankylosing spondylitis patients.

General study outcomes and caveats: The disease-linked clones were reported as significantly enriched in matched synovial fluid samples from ankylosing spondylitis patients. Some motif variants had previously been reported in the synovial fluid and blood of reactive arthritis patients, which suggests shared mechanisms of disease initiation. In peripheral blood, the disease-linked clones were found at relatively low frequencies and had a CD8+ phenotype. Blood from ankylosing spondylitis patients appeared to be characterized by a TCR beta motif composed of eight or nine highly homologous amino acid variants.

The sample was run on an Illumina HiSeq 2500. Quantitative 5'-RACE with molecular barcodes was the method used to prepare the TCR beta libraries. In the original analysis: A new computational method based on a probabilistic model of VDJ rearrangement was used to identify disease-linked TCR variants. The raw public reads went through TCRdb reprocessing: fastp at Q25, MiXCR clone calling, in-frame beta chains kept. One record per CDR3 amino acid sequence lists the most common genes and DNA. These V and J calls originate from TCRdb's pipeline instead of the authors' own analysis. A total of about 360,000 distinct CDR3 sequences appear in this sample, 14% to 15% of them only once. The ten biggest clones cover approximately 1.1% of the sample. A few counts support this clonotype. Its antigen remains undetermined. No much larger clonotype is one base removed from it; base qualities were not supplied. CDR3 length: 16 amino acids, cysteine to phenylalanine. The kept DNA is CDR3 alone, 48 bases in frame from the first base. V is shortened by 1 base, J by 6 bases, and the region joining them spans 17 bases. The germline V gene (reference sequence) supplies CDR1 SGHNT and CDR2 YYREEE.

The sequenced sample consisted of blood, either unsorted or a sorted T cell fraction (not recorded which). The rearrangement combines TRBV5-4 with TRBJ2-1; the D gene assignment is ambiguous. The sequence was obtained from a male donor with ankylosing spondylitis or in good health (not recorded which). The CDR3 loop reads CASSLRTGGPGNEQFF. The nucleotide sequence is TGTGCCAGCAGCTTGCGCACGGGTGGTCCGGGCAATGAGCAGTTCTTC.